Listed below are T cell receptor beta chains from one sample, sequenced in a study of OX40 agonist ivuxolimab in advanced cancers. The table came from immunoSEQ multiplex PCR; TCRdb's copy has only in-frame clones and leaves some out. This table holds about 70,000 clones, roughly 88% found once. The specimen comprised CD4+ or CD8+ T cells sorted from blood, sampled in a trial of the OX40 agonist ivuxolimab. The receptors stem from an adult with an advanced solid tumor such as melanoma, head and neck, liver or kidney cancer. CDR3s include the opening cysteine and the closing phenylalanine or tryptophan. Each record gives: J gene, D gene, V gene, clone size, CDR3 protein, CDR3 DNA. A D gene is named only where the DNA matches it firmly. Clone size is given for some rows only: seen once, a few or many times, or a class if the clone is expanded.

j_call: TRBJ2-1; d_call: TRBD2; v_call: TRBV6-4; clone_size: .; cdr3_aa: CASSALAGGLNEQFF; cdr3_nt: TGTGCCAGCAGTGCACTAGCGGGGGGGCTCAATGAGCAGTTCTTC
j_call: TRBJ2-1; d_call: .; v_call: TRBV10-3; clone_size: .; cdr3_aa: CATFSGRRLTHNEQFF; cdr3_nt: TGTGCCACCTTCTCCGGAAGGAGACTAACACACAATGAGCAGTTCTTC
j_call: TRBJ1-1; d_call: .; v_call: TRBV5-1; clone_size: once; cdr3_aa: CASSPAWGTEAFF; cdr3_nt: TGCGCCAGCAGCCCTGCATGGGGGACTGAAGCTTTCTTT
j_call: TRBJ2-7; d_call: .; v_call: TRBV6-1; clone_size: .; cdr3_aa: CASSLIRTTSYEQYF; cdr3_nt: TGTGCCAGCAGTCTTATCAGGACTACCTCCTACGAGCAGTACTTC
j_call: TRBJ2-1; d_call: TRBD2; v_call: TRBV10-3; clone_size: .; cdr3_aa: CAIRELAGHYNEQFF; cdr3_nt: TGTGCCATCAGGGAACTAGCGGGCCACTACAATGAGCAGTTCTTC
j_call: TRBJ1-5; d_call: .; v_call: TRBV19; clone_size: .; cdr3_aa: CASSILLLGSQPQHF; cdr3_nt: TGTGCCAGTAGTATATTATTGCTGGGGAGTCAGCCCCAGCATTTT
j_call: TRBJ2-2; d_call: .; v_call: TRBV6-6; clone_size: .; cdr3_aa: CASSPGPVTGELFF; cdr3_nt: TGTGCCAGCAGTCCGGGACCCGTCACCGGGGAGCTGTTTTTT
j_call: TRBJ2-3; d_call: .; v_call: TRBV4-3; clone_size: .; cdr3_aa: CASSQGAGDTQYF; cdr3_nt: TGCGCCAGCAGCCAAGGGGCCGGAGATACGCAGTATTTT
j_call: TRBJ2-1; d_call: TRBD2; v_call: TRBV6-1; clone_size: .; cdr3_aa: CASSFASGSTEQFF; cdr3_nt: TGTGCCAGCAGTTTCGCTAGCGGGTCAACTGAGCAGTTCTTC
j_call: TRBJ1-6; d_call: TRBD1; v_call: TRBV7-9; clone_size: once; cdr3_aa: CASGQGISANSPLHF; cdr3_nt: TGTGCCAGCGGACAGGGGATCTCGGCGAATTCACCCCTCCACTTT
j_call: TRBJ1-1; d_call: .; v_call: TRBV29-1; clone_size: .; cdr3_aa: CSVLGFMNTEAFF; cdr3_nt: TGCAGCGTACTGGGTTTTATGAACACTGAAGCTTTCTTT
j_call: TRBJ1-2; d_call: TRBD1; v_call: TRBV7-2; clone_size: .; cdr3_aa: CASSFPIDRGAGYTF; cdr3_nt: TGTGCCAGCAGCTTCCCGATCGACAGGGGAGCAGGCTACACCTTC
j_call: TRBJ2-7; d_call: .; v_call: TRBV28; clone_size: .; cdr3_aa: CASSRASLRGEQYF; cdr3_nt: TGTGCCAGCAGTCGAGCTTCCTTAAGGGGTGAGCAGTACTTC
j_call: TRBJ2-7; d_call: TRBD1; v_call: TRBV4-1; clone_size: .; cdr3_aa: CASSQDHWTGGREQYF; cdr3_nt: TGCGCCAGCAGCCAAGACCATTGGACAGGGGGGCGCGAGCAGTACTTC
j_call: TRBJ1-2; d_call: TRBD1; v_call: TRBV9; clone_size: once; cdr3_aa: CASSVGWGTGANYGYTF; cdr3_nt: TGTGCCAGCAGCGTAGGGTGGGGGACAGGGGCTAACTATGGCTACACCTTC
j_call: TRBJ2-5; d_call: TRBD1; v_call: TRBV9; clone_size: .; cdr3_aa: CASSVDTGGVYETQYF; cdr3_nt: TGTGCCAGCAGCGTAGATACAGGGGGCGTTTATGAGACCCAGTACTTC
j_call: TRBJ1-2; d_call: .; v_call: TRBV4-2; clone_size: .; cdr3_aa: CASSQERTASGYTF; cdr3_nt: TGTGCCAGCAGCCAAGAAAGGACAGCCTCGGGCTACACCTTC
j_call: TRBJ2-7; d_call: .; v_call: TRBV6-4; clone_size: .; cdr3_aa: CASSPTGSSYEQYF; cdr3_nt: TGTGCCAGCAGTCCTACAGGGAGCTCCTACGAGCAGTACTTC
j_call: TRBJ2-2; d_call: .; v_call: TRBV6-1; clone_size: once; cdr3_aa: CASSEQVSVGTGELFF; cdr3_nt: TGTGCCAGCAGTGAACAGGTTTCGGTTGGCACCGGGGAGCTGTTTTTT
j_call: TRBJ2-7; d_call: TRBD2; v_call: TRBV27; clone_size: .; cdr3_aa: CASSTGAGAYEQYF; cdr3_nt: TGTGCCAGCAGTACCGGAGCGGGGGCCTACGAGCAGTACTTC
j_call: TRBJ2-5; d_call: .; v_call: TRBV29-1; clone_size: once; cdr3_aa: CSVRRDQETQYF; cdr3_nt: TGCAGCGTTCGACGAGATCAAGAGACCCAGTACTTC
j_call: TRBJ2-3; d_call: .; v_call: TRBV5-6; clone_size: few; cdr3_aa: CASSFLGVGADTQYF; cdr3_nt: TGTGCCAGCAGCTTCTTGGGCGTAGGGGCAGATACGCAGTATTTT
j_call: TRBJ2-2; d_call: .; v_call: TRBV7-2; clone_size: .; cdr3_aa: CASSRRSGELFF; cdr3_nt: TGTGCCAGCAGCCGGAGGAGCGGGGAGCTGTTTTTT
j_call: TRBJ2-7; d_call: TRBD1; v_call: TRBV18; clone_size: .; cdr3_aa: CASSPGQGAYEQYF; cdr3_nt: TGTGCCAGCTCACCGGGACAGGGGGCTTACGAGCAGTACTTC
j_call: TRBJ2-7; d_call: .; v_call: TRBV19; clone_size: .; cdr3_aa: CAVAAEGYEQYF; cdr3_nt: TGTGCAGTAGCTGCGGAGGGGTACGAGCAGTACTTC
j_call: TRBJ1-1; d_call: TRBD1; v_call: TRBV11-1; clone_size: .; cdr3_aa: CASSRQGLNTEAFF; cdr3_nt: TGTGCCAGCAGTCGACAGGGGTTGAACACTGAAGCTTTCTTT
j_call: TRBJ1-5; d_call: .; v_call: TRBV6-1; clone_size: .; cdr3_aa: CASSALGPRWAQHF; cdr3_nt: TGTGCCAGCAGTGCCCTGGGACCGCGGTGGGCCCAGCATTTT
j_call: TRBJ2-5; d_call: .; v_call: TRBV12-5; clone_size: .; cdr3_aa: CASGSDSQETQYF; cdr3_nt: TGTGCTAGTGGCTCTGACAGTCAAGAGACCCAGTACTTC
j_call: TRBJ2-7; d_call: TRBD2; v_call: TRBV10-3; clone_size: .; cdr3_aa: CAISESTGGSGSYEQYF; cdr3_nt: TGTGCCATCAGTGAGTCGACTGGGGGTAGCGGGAGTTACGAGCAGTACTTC
j_call: TRBJ2-7; d_call: .; v_call: TRBV30; clone_size: .; cdr3_aa: CAWSGLTSNEQYF; cdr3_nt: TGTGCCTGGAGTGGCCTTACTAGCAACGAGCAGTACTTC
j_call: TRBJ2-7; d_call: .; v_call: TRBV7-8; clone_size: .; cdr3_aa: CASSVAGGPHEQYF; cdr3_nt: TGTGCCAGCAGTGTAGCAGGAGGGCCCCACGAGCAGTACTTC
j_call: TRBJ1-6; d_call: .; v_call: TRBV30; clone_size: .; cdr3_aa: CAWRLTANSPLHF; cdr3_nt: TGTGCCTGGAGGCTGACAGCCAATTCACCCCTCCACTTT
j_call: TRBJ2-1; d_call: .; v_call: TRBV7-9; clone_size: .; cdr3_aa: CASSLERLRFNKQFF; cdr3_nt: TGTGCCAGCAGCTTAGAACGTCTACGTTTTAACAAGCAGTTCTTC
j_call: TRBJ2-4; d_call: TRBD1; v_call: TRBV10-3; clone_size: .; cdr3_aa: CAISEDRALAKNIQYF; cdr3_nt: TGTGCCATCAGTGAGGACAGGGCTCTAGCCAAAAACATTCAGTACTTC
j_call: TRBJ1-1; d_call: .; v_call: TRBV6-5; clone_size: .; cdr3_aa: CASRFREVEAFF; cdr3_nt: TGTGCCAGCAGATTCAGGGAGGTAGAAGCTTTCTTT
j_call: TRBJ2-7; d_call: .; v_call: TRBV7-2; clone_size: .; cdr3_aa: CASSFLAGVAEKYF; cdr3_nt: TGTGCCAGCAGCTTTCTAGCAGGGGTGGCAGAGAAGTACTTC
j_call: TRBJ1-2; d_call: .; v_call: TRBV18; clone_size: .; cdr3_aa: CASSPYRESNYGYTF; cdr3_nt: TGTGCCAGCTCACCCTACAGGGAATCTAACTATGGCTACACCTTC
j_call: TRBJ1-6; d_call: .; v_call: TRBV11-2; clone_size: .; cdr3_aa: CASRPVGGAYSPLHF; cdr3_nt: TGTGCCAGCAGGCCCGTCGGGGGGGCCTATTCACCCCTCCACTTT
j_call: TRBJ1-2; d_call: .; v_call: TRBV7-9; clone_size: once; cdr3_aa: CASSPRTAKNYGYTF; cdr3_nt: TGTGCCAGCAGCCCTAGGACGGCTAAAAACTATGGCTACACCTTC
j_call: TRBJ2-7; d_call: .; v_call: TRBV5-4; clone_size: .; cdr3_aa: CASSTGQRTYEQYF; cdr3_nt: TGTGCCAGCAGCACCGGACAGAGAACCTACGAGCAGTACTTC
j_call: TRBJ2-7; d_call: .; v_call: TRBV28; clone_size: .; cdr3_aa: CASSFTGFDKSYEQYF; cdr3_nt: TGTGCCAGCAGTTTTACGGGATTCGACAAATCCTACGAGCAGTACTTC
j_call: TRBJ2-5; d_call: TRBD1; v_call: TRBV5-6; clone_size: .; cdr3_aa: CASSSPGTDQETQYF; cdr3_nt: TGTGCCAGCAGCTCCCCCGGGACAGACCAAGAGACCCAGTACTTC